This TCR beta chain was found in a study of human T cells and chemical hapten exposure. Time point defined: patch test 2, 6 weeks after DPC sensitization. Treatment: therapeutic diphenylcyclopropenone sensitization with weekly scalp DPC. Blood collection took place prior to placing each patch test. From the RACE reads, TCRdb called clonotypes with MiXCR, one entry per CDR3 protein. The sample has about 70,000 distinct CDR3 sequences; around 8.8% are singletons. CDR1 and CDR2 (germline): MNHEY, SVGEGT. The CDR3 loop spans 12 amino acids. V was cut by 0 bases and J by 7 bases, with 7 bases left in between. In this sample, this clonotype turned up a few times.

The V call is TRBV6-2 or TRBV6-3, the J call TRBJ2-7, with no clear D. The origin of this receptor is a woman aged 45-60 years with alopecia areata. Some clones in this sample may be carry-over from other donors' samples. The source material was whole blood, sampled in connection with sensitization to the hapten diphenylcyclopropenone (DPC). CDR3 in DNA: TGTGCCAGCAGTTACTCGCTCGCGGAGCAGTACTTC. Translating it yields CASSYSLAEQYF.